Each of the 27 T cell receptor beta chains below was sequenced from the same sample in a study of cytomegalovirus exposure and HLA in healthy donors. PCR amplification relied on 60 Vbeta primers (plus 13 Jbeta primers). Generated by immunoSEQ multiplex PCR, the TCRdb table keeps only in-frame clones and is missing some. The sample includes 100,000 to 120,000 clones, around 83% of them seen just once. The sequencing input was PBMCs. These receptors were taken from a woman aged 55-69 years in good health and CMV-seropositive.

This clone was detected once. This rearrangement joins TRBV7-9 to TRBJ2-1; 10 positions match TRBD2. Unmatched junction bases numbered 23, after V lost 10 bases and J lost 5 bases. The germline V gene has CDR1 SEHNR and CDR2 FQNEAQ (reference sequence). The length of the CDR3 is 19 residues. CDR3 DNA sequence: TGTGCCACCGGCCCCGGACAGTTTTGGGAGCGGGAGGGCAACAATGAGCAGTTCTTC. Translation: CATGPGQFWEREGNNEQFF.

The sample holds a few counts of this clone. The chain has TRBV7-6 and TRBJ1-5, with TRBD1 as a possible D gene (6 bases). Trimming pared 3 bases from V and 2 bases from J, leaving 11 bases between. There are 15 residues in the CDR3. Looked up from germline, CDR1 is SGHVS and CDR2 is FNYEAQ. CDR3 in DNA: TGTGCCAGCAGCTTCCAGGCAGGGGGCAATCAGCCCCAGCATTTT. It encodes CASSFQAGGNQPQHF.

V and J are TRBV9 and TRBJ1-4; D call uncertain. Looked up from germline, CDR1 is SGDLS and CDR2 is YYNGEE. CDR3 length: 14 amino acids. V lost 0 bases, J lost 4 bases, and 7 bases lay in between. CDR3 in amino acids: CASSVGHNNEKLFF. The CDR3 region has the DNA TGTGCCAGCAGCGTAGGACATAATAATGAAAAACTGTTTTTT.

This clone was found a few times. The V and J genes are TRBV7-4 and TRBJ1-6; tentatively, D is TRBD1 (5 bases). V lost 7 bases and J 0 bases, leaving 10 bases between the germline ends. This CDR3 is built from 15 residues. Germline CDR1 and CDR2: SGHVT and SQSDAQ. The CDR3 DNA follows: TGTGCCAGCATCCGGGGGAGCTCCTATAATTCACCCCTCCACTTT. The encoded protein is CASIRGSSYNSPLHF.

The V and J genes are TRBV9 and TRBJ2-1; 10 bases map to TRBD2. CDR3 length equals 16 residues. The V and J ends lost 0 bases and 3 bases, in that order; junction bases with no gene match: 3. Germline assignment: CDR1 SGDLS and CDR2 YYNGEE. The chain's CDR3 is CASSVGGTSDYNEQFF. The CDR3 nucleotides read TGTGCCAGCAGCGTAGGGGGGACTAGCGACTACAATGAGCAGTTCTTC. Full variable domain (remainder filled in from reference TRBV9 and TRBJ2-1): DSGVTQTPKHLITATGQRVTLRCSPRSGDLSVYWYQQSLDQGLQFLIQYYNGEERAKGNILERFSAQQFPDLHSELNLSSLELGDSALYFCASSVGGTSDYNEQFFGPGTRLTVL.

The V call is TRBV6-5, the J call TRBJ1-3; D remains ambiguous. The CDR3 consists of 14 residues. Trimming stripped 5 bases from V and 2 bases from J, with 10 bases between. Germline loops: CDR1 MNHEY, CDR2 SVGAGI. This CDR3 reads CASSRSGPGNTIYF. In nucleotides, the CDR3 is TGTGCCAGCAGTCGAAGCGGGCCTGGAAACACCATATATTTT.

The rearrangement joins TRBV5-1 to TRBJ2-5; 7 bases fit TRBD2. The germline V gene encodes CDR1 SGHRS and CDR2 YFSETQ. The J segment lost 0 bases and the V segment lost 7 bases, leaving 6 bases of the junction unmatched. The CDR3 has 14 residues. CDR3 bases: TGCGCCAGCTGGCGGGGGAGCGACCAAGAGACCCAGTACTTC. Its translation is CASWRGSDQETQYF.

The rearrangement joins TRBV19 to TRBJ1-2; 7 nucleotides line up with TRBD1. This CDR3 has 15 amino acids. Germline V CDR1 and CDR2: LNHDA, SQIVND (reference sequence). Unmatched junction bases numbered 8, after V lost 4 bases and J lost 3 bases. The CDR3 region is CASSTQGEWDYGYTF. CDR3 DNA: TGTGCCAGTAGTACCCAGGGGGAGTGGGACTATGGCTACACCTTC.

The chain is built from TRBV6-5 and TRBJ2-2, with TRBD1 identical over 10 bases. The CDR3 extends over 14 amino acids. The trim removed 6 bases at V and 6 bases at J, leaving 4 bases unmatched. Germline loops: CDR1 MNHEY, CDR2 SVGAGI. The CDR3 loop is CASRAGQGSGELFF. CDR3 bases: TGTGCCAGCAGGGCGGGACAGGGGTCCGGGGAGCTGTTTTTT.

This chain uses TRBV7-2 with TRBJ1-6; D ambiguous. There are 15 residues in the CDR3. CDR1 is SGHTA and CDR2 is FQGNSA in the germline V gene. V was cut by 5 bases and J by 6 bases, with 14 bases left in between. Here the CDR3 DNA reads TGTGCCAGCAGCCCCACCCGCGGCGGTAATTCACCCCTCCACTTT. It translates to CASSPTRGGNSPLHF.

J is TRBJ2-7 and V is TRBV27; possibly TRBD1 for D (5 bases). Trimming removed 0 bases at V and 2 bases at J, with 11 bases between. The V gene's germline CDR1 is MNHEY and CDR2 SMNVEV (reference sequence). The length of the CDR3 is 15 residues. CDR3 nucleotide sequence: TGTGCCAGCAGTTTATCCCCCGCAGGGACCTACGAGCAGTACTTC. This sequence encodes CASSLSPAGTYEQYF.

The rearrangement joins TRBV18 to TRBJ2-5; 8 bases are shared with TRBD1. The CDR3 has 16 residues. J gave up 7 bases and V 0 bases, and 10 bases lay outside the gene matches. Germline-derived CDR1 and CDR2 are KGHSH and LQKENI. The CDR3 bases are TGTGCCAGCTCACCACCTGGACAGGGTTCGAGTGGGACCCAGTACTTC. Translating it yields CASSPPGQGSSGTQYF.

This clone was counted between two and nine times. J is TRBJ2-1 and V is TRBV5-1; 13 nucleotides match TRBD2. Looked up from germline, CDR1 is SGHRS and CDR2 is YFSETQ. CDR3 size: 16 residues. J gave up 8 bases and V 4 bases, and 9 bases lay outside the gene matches. The CDR3 DNA sequence: TGCGCCAGCAGCGAGGGACGACTAGCGGGAGGCGATGAGCAGTTCTTC. Its translation: CASSEGRLAGGDEQFF.

This chain links TRBV27 with TRBJ1-6, with 7 bases that match TRBD1. CDR1 and CDR2 (germline): MNHEY, SMNVEV (reference sequence). Losses at the gene ends were 7 bases for V and 3 bases for J; bases not matched to a gene: 6. The length of the CDR3 is 15 residues. The CDR3 nucleotides are TGTGCCAGCACCAAAGGGACAGTCTATAATTCACCCCTCCACTTT. Its protein is CASTKGTVYNSPLHF.

This clone occurred a few times. The gene calls are TRBV7-9 and TRBJ2-1; D is possibly TRBD2 (5 bases). V was pared by 2 bases and J by 4 bases, with 12 bases between. CDR3 length: 15 amino acids. Germline lookup yields CDR1 SEHNR and CDR2 FQNEAQ (reference sequence). CDR3: CASSLRRTGYNEQFF. In DNA form, the CDR3 reads TGTGCCAGCAGCTTAAGGAGGACTGGGTACAATGAGCAGTTCTTC.

The rearrangement joins TRBV7-3 to TRBJ2-1; no firm D call. Germline-derived CDR1 and CDR2 are SGHTA and FQGTGA. CDR3 size: 13 residues. Trimming removed 2 bases from V and 9 bases from J, with 11 bases in between. The CDR3 loop reads CASSLQPEVEQFF. CDR3 DNA: TGTGCCAGCAGCTTACAGCCAGAGGTTGAGCAGTTCTTC. Using reference TRBV7-3 and TRBJ2-1 for the parts outside the CDR3, the full variable domain is GAGVSQTPSNKVTEKGKYVELRCDPISGHTALYWYRQSLGQGPEFLIYFQGTGAADDSGLPNDRFFAVRPEGSVSTLKIQRTERGDSAVYLCASSLQPEVEQFFGPGTRLTVL.

This sequence joins TRBV10-3 and TRBJ2-3; 10 positions agree with TRBD2. The V gene end was trimmed by 11 bases and the J gene end by 3 bases; junction bases not matched to a gene: 8. This CDR3 has 14 amino acids. Germline values: CDR1 ENHRY, CDR2 SYGVKD. As DNA, the CDR3 is TGTGCCGCCGCGAGCGGGAGGGGAACAGATACGCAGTATTTT. Encoded protein: CAAASGRGTDTQYF.

The rearrangement uses TRBV11-3 and TRBJ2-3; 8 bases align to TRBD2. The V segment lost 1 base and the J segment 1 base; nucleotides outside the gene matches: 10. The germline V gene encodes CDR1 SGHNT and CDR2 YENEEA. This CDR3 contains 18 residues. The CDR3 coding sequence is TGTGCCAGCAGCTTAGGGTCTGTAGCGGGGTCTGGCACAGATACGCAGTATTTT. This codes for CASSLGSVAGSGTDTQYF.

The gene calls are TRBV12-5 and TRBJ1-1; 7 nucleotides align to TRBD1. V was clipped by 6 bases and J by 3 bases; unmatched bases: 13. This CDR3 region has 16 residues. The germline V gene has CDR1 LGHNT and CDR2 FRNRAP. The CDR3 reads CASGNRQGVTDTEAFF. The DNA of the CDR3 is TGTGCTAGTGGAAACCGACAGGGAGTCACTGACACTGAAGCTTTCTTT.

The rearrangement joins TRBV6-1 to TRBJ2-7; 7 bases line up with TRBD2. The germline CDR1 and CDR2 sequences are MNHNS and SASEGT. The trim removed 3 bases at V and 8 bases at J, leaving 16 bases unmatched. The CDR3 sequence is 16 residues long. In DNA, the CDR3 is TGTGCCAGCAGTGACCCGGGACTACCGATGTCCTTAAAGCAGTACTTC. Its protein product is CASSDPGLPMSLKQYF.

This rearrangement joins TRBV28 to TRBJ2-3; TRBD2 agrees at 8 bases. The CDR3 runs 14 residues. The V segment lost 4 bases and the J segment 6 bases; nucleotides outside the gene matches: 6. Germline V lookup: CDR1 MDHEN, CDR2 SYDVKM. The CDR3 here is CASSSRASGDTQYF. In DNA form, the CDR3 reads TGTGCCAGCAGTTCAAGGGCTAGCGGGGATACGCAGTATTTT.

V usage is TRBV10-3 and J usage is TRBJ2-1; 9 nucleotides align to TRBD2. CDR1 and CDR2 (germline): ENHRY, SYGVKD. Trimming took 7 bases from V and 1 from J; bases not matched to a gene: 11. The CDR3 is made up of 17 amino acids. As DNA, the CDR3 is TGTGCCATCACCCGAGAACCTAGCGGGATTTCCTACAATGAGCAGTTCTTC. As protein: CAITREPSGISYNEQFF.

The chain carries TRBV5-1 and TRBJ2-7; perhaps TRBD1 as D (6 bases). CDR1 is SGHRS and CDR2 is YFSETQ in the germline V gene. V was pared by 0 bases and J by 1 base, with 8 bases between. The CDR3 contains 14 residues. Here the CDR3 DNA reads TGCGCCAGCAGCTTGGACAGGGATTCCTACGAGCAGTACTTC. Translating gives CASSLDRDSYEQYF. The full variable domain, rest sourced from reference TRBV5-1 and TRBJ2-7, is KAGVTQTPRYLIKTRGQQVTLSCSPISGHRSVSWYQQTPGQGLQFLFEYFSETQRNKGNFPGRFSGRQFSNSRSEMNVSTLELGDSALYLCASSLDRDSYEQYFGPGTRLTVT.

The chain joins TRBV5-1 to TRBJ2-7, with 11 bases identical to TRBD2. The trim removed 5 bases at V and 3 bases at J, leaving 1 base unmatched. Germline CDR1 SGHRS, CDR2 YFSETQ. CDR3 length equals 13 residues. CDR3: CASRGTSGYEQYF. For the CDR3, the DNA is TGCGCCAGCAGGGGGACTAGCGGCTACGAGCAGTACTTC. The full variable domain, in which reference TRBV5-1 and TRBJ2-7 provide the parts outside the CDR3, is KAGVTQTPRYLIKTRGQQVTLSCSPISGHRSVSWYQQTPGQGLQFLFEYFSETQRNKGNFPGRFSGRQFSNSRSEMNVSTLELGDSALYLCASRGTSGYEQYFGPGTRLTVT.

The sample holds a few counts of this clone. The chain links TRBV5-4 to TRBJ2-7; 7 nucleotides align to TRBD1. The germline gives CDR1 SGHNT, CDR2 YYREEE (reference sequence). After removal of 2 bases from V and 5 bases from J, the junction contained 4 bases not matched to a gene. The CDR3 runs to 13 residues. Here the CDR3 DNA reads TGTGCCAGCAGCTTATACAGGGGTCACGAGCAGTACTTC. Amino acids: CASSLYRGHEQYF. The complete variable domain, with remaining parts taken from reference TRBV5-4 and TRBJ2-7, reads ETGVTQSPTHLIKTRGQQVTLRCSSQSGHNTVSWYQQALGQGPQFIFQYYREEENGRGNFPPRFSGLQFPNYSSELNVNALELDDSALYLCASSLYRGHEQYFGPGTRLTVT.

The chain employs TRBV4-1 and TRBJ2-3, with 10 positions matching TRBD2. V gave up 1 base and J gave up 5 bases; unmatched junction bases: 9. This CDR3 comprises 17 residues. In germline, CDR1 is MGHRA, CDR2 YSYEKL. As DNA, the CDR3 is TGCGCCAGCAGCCAAGGAGTAGCGGGAGGTATGGTAGATACGCAGTATTTT. It codes for CASSQGVAGGMVDTQYF.

At least ten counts were recorded for this clone. The CDR3 DNA reads as TGTGCCAGCAAGGCCCAGGGCCCTGGAAACACCATATATTTT. Amino acids: CASKAQGPGNTIYF. The chain combines TRBV2 with TRBJ1-3; D is possibly TRBD1 (5 bases). V was clipped by 7 bases and J by 2 bases, with 12 bases between them. Germline CDR1 SNHLY, CDR2 FYNNEI. The CDR3 consists of 14 residues.